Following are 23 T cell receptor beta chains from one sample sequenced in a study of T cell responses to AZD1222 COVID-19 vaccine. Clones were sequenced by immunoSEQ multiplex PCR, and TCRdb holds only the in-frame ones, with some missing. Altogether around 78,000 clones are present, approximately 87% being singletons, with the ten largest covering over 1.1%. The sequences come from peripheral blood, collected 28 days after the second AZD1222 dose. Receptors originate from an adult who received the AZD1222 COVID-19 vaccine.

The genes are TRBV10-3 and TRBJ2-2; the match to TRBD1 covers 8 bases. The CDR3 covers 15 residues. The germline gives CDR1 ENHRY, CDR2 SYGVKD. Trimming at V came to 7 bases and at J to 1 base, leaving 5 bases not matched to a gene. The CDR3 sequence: CAIKGGTGNTGELFF. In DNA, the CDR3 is TGTGCCATCAAAGGCGGGACAGGGAACACCGGGGAGCTGTTTTTT.

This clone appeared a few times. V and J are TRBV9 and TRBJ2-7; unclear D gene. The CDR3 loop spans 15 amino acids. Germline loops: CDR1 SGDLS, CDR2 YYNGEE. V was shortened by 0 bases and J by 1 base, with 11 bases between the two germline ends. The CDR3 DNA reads TGTGCCAGCAGCGTAGACCCGAAGCCTTCCTACGAGCAGTACTTC. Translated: CASSVDPKPSYEQYF.

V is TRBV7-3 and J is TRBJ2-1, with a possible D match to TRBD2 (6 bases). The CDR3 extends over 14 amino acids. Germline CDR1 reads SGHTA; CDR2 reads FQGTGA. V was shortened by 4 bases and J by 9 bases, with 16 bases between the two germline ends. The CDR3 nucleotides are TGTGCCAGCAGCTGGCACGGGGAGGCGGGTGAGCAGTTCTTC. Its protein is CASSWHGEAGEQFF.

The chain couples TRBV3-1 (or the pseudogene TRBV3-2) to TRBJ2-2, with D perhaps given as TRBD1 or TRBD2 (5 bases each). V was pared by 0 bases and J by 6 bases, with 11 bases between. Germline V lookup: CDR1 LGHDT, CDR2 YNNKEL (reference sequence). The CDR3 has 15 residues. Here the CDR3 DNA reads TGTGCCAGCAGCCAAGATGGGGGACGATCCGGGGAGCTGTTTTTT. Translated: CASSQDGGRSGELFF.

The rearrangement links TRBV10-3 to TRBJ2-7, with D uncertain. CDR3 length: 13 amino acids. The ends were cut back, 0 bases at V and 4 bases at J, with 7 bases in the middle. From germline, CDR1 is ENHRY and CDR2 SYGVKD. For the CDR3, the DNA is TGTGCCATCAGTGAGTCCGGTTCATACGAGCAGTACTTC. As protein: CAISESGSYEQYF.

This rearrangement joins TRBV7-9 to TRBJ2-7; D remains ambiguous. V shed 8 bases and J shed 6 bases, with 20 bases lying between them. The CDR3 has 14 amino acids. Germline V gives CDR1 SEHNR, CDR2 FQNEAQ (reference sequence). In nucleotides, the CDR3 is TGTGCCAGCGCCCCCGACAATCTTAATGGCGAGCAGTACTTC. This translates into CASAPDNLNGEQYF.

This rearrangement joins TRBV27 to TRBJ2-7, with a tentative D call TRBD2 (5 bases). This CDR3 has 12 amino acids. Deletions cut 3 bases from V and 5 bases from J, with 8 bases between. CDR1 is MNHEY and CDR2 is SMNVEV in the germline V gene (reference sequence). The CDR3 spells CASSFGGNEQYF. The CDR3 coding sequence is TGTGCCAGCAGTTTTGGAGGTAACGAGCAGTACTTC.

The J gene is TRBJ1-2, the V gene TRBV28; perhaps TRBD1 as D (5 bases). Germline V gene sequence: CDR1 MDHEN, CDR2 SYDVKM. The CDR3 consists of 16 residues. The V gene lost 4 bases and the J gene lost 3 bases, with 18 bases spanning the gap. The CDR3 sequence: CASSWPGLTSDYGYTF. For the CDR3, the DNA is TGTGCCAGCAGTTGGCCGGGACTCACATCGGACTATGGCTACACCTTC.

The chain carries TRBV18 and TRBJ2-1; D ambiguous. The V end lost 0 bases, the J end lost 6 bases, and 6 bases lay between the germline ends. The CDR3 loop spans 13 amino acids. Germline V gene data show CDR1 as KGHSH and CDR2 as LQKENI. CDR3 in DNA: TGTGCCAGCTCACCACCGAAGGCCAATGAGCAGTTCTTC. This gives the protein CASSPPKANEQFF. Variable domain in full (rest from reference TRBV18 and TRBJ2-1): NAGVMQNPRHLVRRRGQEARLRCSPMKGHSHVYWYRQLPEEGLKFMVYLQKENIIDESGMPKERFSAEFPKEGPSILRIQQVVRGDSAAYFCASSPPKANEQFFGPGTRLTVL.

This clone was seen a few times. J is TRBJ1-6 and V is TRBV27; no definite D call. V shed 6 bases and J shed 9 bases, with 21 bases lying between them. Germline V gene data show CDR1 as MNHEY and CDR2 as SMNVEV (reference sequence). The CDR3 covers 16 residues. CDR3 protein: CASRIRWTGIGSPLHF. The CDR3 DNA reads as TGTGCCAGCAGGATCCGGTGGACGGGGATCGGTTCACCCCTCCACTTT.

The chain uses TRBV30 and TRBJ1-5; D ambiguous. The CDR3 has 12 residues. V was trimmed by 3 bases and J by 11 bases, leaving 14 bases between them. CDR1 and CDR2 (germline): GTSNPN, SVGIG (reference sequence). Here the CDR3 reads CAWSSGSLSQHF. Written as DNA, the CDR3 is TGTGCCTGGAGCTCCGGGTCTCTTTCCCAGCATTTT. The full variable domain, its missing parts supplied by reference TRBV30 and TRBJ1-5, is SQTIHQWPATLVQPVGSPLSLECTVEGTSNPNLYWYRQAAGRGLQLLFYSVGIGQISSEVPQNLSASRPQDRQFILSSKKLLLSDSGFYLCAWSSGSLSQHFGDGTRLSIL.

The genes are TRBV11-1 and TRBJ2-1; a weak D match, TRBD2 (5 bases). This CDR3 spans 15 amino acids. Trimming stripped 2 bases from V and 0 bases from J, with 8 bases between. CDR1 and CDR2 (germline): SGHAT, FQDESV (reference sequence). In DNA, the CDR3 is TGTGCCAGCAGCTTACCGGGGAGCTCCTACAATGAGCAGTTCTTC. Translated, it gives CASSLPGSSYNEQFF.

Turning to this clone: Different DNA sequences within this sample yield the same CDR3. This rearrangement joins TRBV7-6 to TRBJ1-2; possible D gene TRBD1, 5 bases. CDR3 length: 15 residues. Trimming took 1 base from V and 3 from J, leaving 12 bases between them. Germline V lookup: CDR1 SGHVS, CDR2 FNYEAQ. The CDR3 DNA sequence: TGTGCCAGCAGCTTAGTTGCGGGGGGGGACTATGGCTACACCTTC. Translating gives CASSLVAGGDYGYTF.

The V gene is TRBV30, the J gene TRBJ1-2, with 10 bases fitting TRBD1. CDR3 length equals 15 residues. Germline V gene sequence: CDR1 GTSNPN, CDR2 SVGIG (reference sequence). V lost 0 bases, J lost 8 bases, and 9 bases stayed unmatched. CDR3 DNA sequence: TGTGCCTGGAGTGTAGGGGACAGGGGCGTGGGAGGCTACACCTTC. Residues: CAWSVGDRGVGGYTF.

As DNA, the CDR3 is TGTGCCAGCAGCCGGAATTCCTACAATGAGCAGTTCTTC. Amino acid sequence: CASSRNSYNEQFF. V usage is TRBV3-1 (or the pseudogene TRBV3-2) and J usage is TRBJ2-1; D ambiguous. Germline loops: CDR1 LGHDT, CDR2 YNNKEL (reference sequence). This CDR3 has 13 amino acids. V lost 4 bases, J lost 1 base, and 5 bases lay in between.

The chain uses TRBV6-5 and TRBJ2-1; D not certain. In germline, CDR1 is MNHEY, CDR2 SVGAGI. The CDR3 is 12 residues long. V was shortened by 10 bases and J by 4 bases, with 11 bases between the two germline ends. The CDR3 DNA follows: TGTGCCACCAAAGGGATTTACAATGAGCAGTTCTTC. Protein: CATKGIYNEQFF.

CDR3 nucleotides: TGTGCCAGCAGCGTAGCTGCAACTAATGAAAAACTGTTTTTT. Protein: CASSVAATNEKLFF. This chain joins TRBV9 and TRBJ1-4; D unresolved. The CDR3 covers 14 residues. Deletions cut 0 bases from V and 0 bases from J, with 3 bases between. CDR1 and CDR2 (germline): SGDLS, YYNGEE.

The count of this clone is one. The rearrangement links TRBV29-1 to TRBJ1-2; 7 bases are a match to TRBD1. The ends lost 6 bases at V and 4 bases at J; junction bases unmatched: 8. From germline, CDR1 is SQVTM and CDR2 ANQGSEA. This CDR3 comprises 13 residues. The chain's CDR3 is CSVARGPSYGYTF. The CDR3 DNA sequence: TGCAGCGTCGCAAGGGGGCCAAGCTATGGCTACACCTTC.

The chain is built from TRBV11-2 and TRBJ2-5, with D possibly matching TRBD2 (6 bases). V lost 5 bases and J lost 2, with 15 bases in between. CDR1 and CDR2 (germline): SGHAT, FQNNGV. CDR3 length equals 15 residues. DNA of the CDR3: TGTGCCAGCAGCGTAGGGTCCGGGACTCAAGAGACCCAGTACTTC. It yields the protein CASSVGSGTQETQYF.

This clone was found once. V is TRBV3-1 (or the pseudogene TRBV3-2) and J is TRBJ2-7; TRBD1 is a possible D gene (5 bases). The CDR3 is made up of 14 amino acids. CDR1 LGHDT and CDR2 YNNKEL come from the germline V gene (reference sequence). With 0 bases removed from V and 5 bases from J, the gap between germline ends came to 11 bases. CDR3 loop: CASSQDIGRDEQYF. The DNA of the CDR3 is TGTGCCAGCAGCCAAGATATCGGCAGGGACGAGCAGTACTTC.

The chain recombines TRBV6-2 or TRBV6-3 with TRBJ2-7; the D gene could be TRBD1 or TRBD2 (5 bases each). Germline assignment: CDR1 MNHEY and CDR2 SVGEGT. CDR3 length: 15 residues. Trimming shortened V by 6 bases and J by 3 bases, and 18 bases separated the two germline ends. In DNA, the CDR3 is TGTGCCAGCAGCCTACTCGGGGCCGACTACTACGAGCAGTACTTC. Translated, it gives CASSLLGADYYEQYF.

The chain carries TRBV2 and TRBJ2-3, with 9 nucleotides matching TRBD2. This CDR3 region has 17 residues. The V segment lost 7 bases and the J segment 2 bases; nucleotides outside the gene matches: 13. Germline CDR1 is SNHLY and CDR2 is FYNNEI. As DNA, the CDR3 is TGTGCCAGCAATTCCTACCTTAGCGGGGGATACACAGATACGCAGTATTTT. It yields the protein CASNSYLSGGYTDTQYF.

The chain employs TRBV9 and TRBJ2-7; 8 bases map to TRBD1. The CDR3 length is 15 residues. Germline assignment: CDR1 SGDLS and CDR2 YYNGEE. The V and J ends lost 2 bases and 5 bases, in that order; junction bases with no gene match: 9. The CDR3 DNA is TGTGCCAGCAGCGTTCAGGACAGGGCGCCGCACGAGCAGTACTTC. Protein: CASSVQDRAPHEQYF.